The 7 T cell receptor beta chains below come from one sample, sequenced in a study of T cells in Graves' hyperthyroidism and ophthalmopathy. The source material, RNA transcripts, was used to amplify TCR beta CDR3 regions. HTBI primers were used for first-round RT-PCR of the TCR CDR3. A single record per CDR3 protein comes from TCRdb applying MiXCR to the multiplex PCR reads. Here the sample spans hundreds of thousands of distinct CDR3 sequences, around 13% being singletons. Sample: blood. These receptors were taken from a young woman with Graves' hyperthyroidism.

This clonotype showed up many times. This chain connects TRBV7-9 to TRBJ2-1, with a weak D call TRBD2 (6 bases). CDR1 and CDR2 from the germline V gene are SEHNR and FQNEAQ (reference sequence). The CDR3 covers 14 residues. The germline V and J ends were trimmed by 2 bases and 3 bases, with 8 bases remaining between them. The CDR3 region has the DNA TGTGCCAGCAGCTTACGTAGCGGCTACAATGAGCAGTTCTTC. Residues: CASSLRSGYNEQFF.

V and J are TRBV11-2 and TRBJ2-1; 9 bases align to TRBD1. CDR1 SGHAT and CDR2 FQNNGV come from the germline V gene. V gave up 7 bases and J gave up 7 bases; unmatched junction bases: 14. The length of the CDR3 is 16 residues. Here the CDR3 DNA reads TGTGCCAGCACCTTTCGAAGGACAGGGGCCCGTAATGAGCAGTTCTTC. It specifies CASTFRRTGARNEQFF. Full variable domain (missing parts from reference TRBV11-2 and TRBJ2-1): EAGVAQSPRYKIIEKRQSVAFWCNPISGHATLYWYQQILGQGPKLLIQFQNNGVVDDSQLPKDRFSAERLKGVDSTLKIQPAKLEDSAVYLCASTFRRTGARNEQFFGPGTRLTVL.

Ten or more counts support this clonotype. The V and J genes are TRBV24-1 and TRBJ2-1, with TRBD2 as a possible D gene (7 bases). Germline CDR1 and CDR2: KGHDR and SFDVKD. The V end was cut by 2 bases, the J end by 7 bases, with 14 bases between. The CDR3 runs to 15 residues. CDR3 loop: CATSDWRTAGNEQFF. In DNA form, the CDR3 reads TGTGCCACCAGTGATTGGAGGACAGCGGGGAATGAGCAGTTCTTC.

The chain uses TRBV28 and TRBJ1-1; 12 positions agree with TRBD1. The germline gives CDR1 MDHEN, CDR2 SYDVKM. Germline trimming cut 3 bases from V and 1 base from J; bases unmatched to any gene: 6. The CDR3 length is 17 residues. CDR3 in DNA: TGTGCCAGCAGTTTTGTGGGACAGGGGGCGCGGAACACTGAAGCTTTCTTT. As protein: CASSFVGQGARNTEAFF.

This clonotype was observed many times. The chain employs TRBV30 and TRBJ1-4; 10 bases align to TRBD1. The CDR3 loop spans 15 amino acids. Germline CDR1 reads GTSNPN; CDR2 reads SVGIG (reference sequence). V dropped 3 bases and J dropped 8; count of bases not matched to a gene: 9. For the CDR3, the DNA is TGTGCCTGGAGCGATCTAAGGGGACAGGGGGAAAAACTGTTTTTT. Translating it yields CAWSDLRGQGEKLFF.

The table lists this clonotype with many counts. The genes are TRBV3-1 and TRBJ2-5, with TRBD2 identical over 7 bases. The CDR3 spans 16 residues. Germline V CDR1 and CDR2: LGHDT, YNNKEL (reference sequence). V lost 4 bases and J lost 2; bases outside the gene matches: 10. As DNA, the CDR3 is TGTGCCAGCAGCCGGGCAAGCGGGATTGTACAAGAGACCCAGTACTTC. Translation gives CASSRASGIVQETQYF.

In the case of this clonotype: Germline and junction disagree at one end, which may indicate a read error. The chain combines TRBV4-1 with TRBJ2-1; D possibly corresponds to TRBD2 (6 bases). Germline CDR1 and CDR2: MGHRA and YSYEKL. This CDR3 is 17 amino acids long. In nucleotides, the CDR3 is TGCGCCAGCAGCCAATCTAGCGCGGATCTCTCCCACAATGAGCAGTTCTTC. Amino acids: CASSQSSADLSHNEQFF.